The 7 T cell receptor beta chains in this list originate from one sample, sequenced in a study of blood T cells in healthy people across ages. A second PCR, run for 7 to 11 cycles, used a sample-barcoded 5' primer plus a J-beta primer mix. TCRdb used MiXCR to reprocess the 5' RACE reads, holding one entry per CDR3 protein. The data hold approximately 2,000,000 distinct CDR3 sequences, with about 39% observed a single time. The sequencing input was blood. Every receptor here comes from a human donor in good health.

The chain couples TRBV7-9 to TRBJ2-3; 7 bases are shared with TRBD1. J lost 8 bases, V lost 5 bases, and 10 bases had no gene match. The CDR3 has 14 amino acids. Germline-derived CDR1 and CDR2 are SEHNR and FQNEAQ (reference sequence). CDR3 DNA sequence: TGTGCCAGCAGCGGTACAGGGGCCCCGGGTACGCAGTATTTT. It codes for CASSGTGAPGTQYF.

The chain links TRBV20-1 to TRBJ1-1; D perhaps matches TRBD1 (6 bases). With 1 base removed from V and 6 bases from J, the gap between germline ends came to 15 bases. From germline, CDR1 is DFQATT and CDR2 SNEGSKA (reference sequence). The CDR3 runs to 14 residues. CDR3 sequence reads: CSARVPDGGPEAFF. The CDR3 nucleotides read TGCAGTGCTAGAGTCCCCGACGGGGGCCCTGAAGCTTTCTTT.

V is TRBV28 and J is TRBJ1-2; 9 bases fit TRBD1. Germline V gives CDR1 MDHEN, CDR2 SYDVKM. Germline trimming cut 6 bases from V and 2 bases from J; bases unmatched to any gene: 7. The CDR3 spans 15 residues. CDR3 DNA sequence: TGTGCCAGCAGCTTCACGGGACAGGGAAACTATGGCTACACCTTC. It codes for CASSFTGQGNYGYTF.

The chain recombines TRBV3-1 with TRBJ1-1, with TRBD1 matching over 7 bases. The CDR3 totals 15 residues. V lost 3 bases and J lost 10; bases outside the gene matches: 14. Germline CDR1 and CDR2: LGHDT and YNNKEL (reference sequence). The CDR3 loop is CASSQVDRAWTRAFF. The CDR3 DNA follows: TGTGCCAGCAGCCAGGTAGACAGGGCCTGGACGCGAGCTTTCTTT.

This clonotype has a single count. The chain is built from TRBV20-1 and TRBJ2-7; 12 nucleotides match TRBD2. CDR3 size: 13 residues. The V gene's germline CDR1 is DFQATT and CDR2 SNEGSKA (reference sequence). The CDR3 sequence: CSAGLAGLDEQYF. As DNA, the CDR3 is TGCAGCGCCGGACTAGCGGGGTTGGATGAGCAGTACTTC.

This clonotype was counted many times. V and J are TRBV20-1 and TRBJ2-3; perhaps TRBD1 as D (6 bases). V lost 6 bases to trimming and J lost 0 bases, with 16 bases between them. Germline values: CDR1 DFQATT, CDR2 SNEGSKA (reference sequence). This CDR3 is 15 amino acids long. This CDR3 reads CSAPWAGVSTDTQYF. Here the CDR3 DNA reads TGCAGTGCCCCGTGGGCAGGGGTTAGCACAGATACGCAGTATTTT.

Only one count was recorded for this clonotype. This chain connects TRBV2 to TRBJ2-1; 7 bases fit TRBD2. Germline V lookup: CDR1 SNHLY, CDR2 FYNNEI. This CDR3 is 16 amino acids long. J lost 4 bases, V lost 6 bases, and 12 bases had no gene match. CDR3 in amino acids: CASSRFASGLYNEQFF. CDR3 DNA: TGTGCCAGCAGCCGATTCGCTAGCGGACTATACAATGAGCAGTTCTTC.